Below are 15 T cell receptor beta chains sequenced from a single sample in a study of cytomegalovirus exposure and HLA in healthy donors. This PCR relied on a set of 60 Vbeta primers and 13 Jbeta primers. This table comes from immunoSEQ multiplex PCR, and its TCRdb copy is limited to in-frame clones, with some not included. The data show approximately 140,000 clones, almost 80% seen once. Sequenced sample: PBMCs. Source of these receptors: a man aged 18 to 29 in good health and CMV-seronegative.

A word on this clone: At one boundary the junction diverges from the germline segment, which might be a read error. This sequence joins TRBV7-9 and TRBJ1-5, with D perhaps TRBD1 (6 bases). CDR3 length equals 18 residues. The germline V gene encodes CDR1 SEHNR and CDR2 FQNEAQ (reference sequence). The CDR3 coding sequence is TGTTCCAGCAGCCTAAGTGGGTCCGCGGGGGGCGTCAATCAGCCCCAGCATTTT. Protein sequence: CSSSLSGSAGGVNQPQHF. The full variable domain, its missing parts supplied by reference TRBV7-9 and TRBJ1-5, is DTGVSQNPRHKITKRGQNVTFRCDPISEHNRLYWYRQTLGQGPEFLTYFQNEAQLEKSRLLSDRFSAERPKGSFSTLEIQRTEQGDSAMYLCSSSLSGSAGGVNQPQHFGDGTRLSIL.

This clone was seen more than once but under ten times. The gene calls are TRBV5-4 and TRBJ1-2; D is perhaps TRBD1 (6 bases). This CDR3 is 14 amino acids long. V lost 5 bases and J lost 4, with 15 bases in between. Per germline, CDR1 SGHNT and CDR2 YYREEE (reference sequence). The CDR3 sequence is CASRHTGTGYGYTF. In nucleotides, the CDR3 is TGTGCCAGCAGACACACAGGGACGGGCTATGGCTACACCTTC.

This rearrangement joins TRBV5-6 to TRBJ1-2; D is unclear. Germline V gene sequence: CDR1 SGHDT, CDR2 YYEEEE. Between the trimmed V and J ends, which lost 0 bases and 7 bases, there was a span of 10 bases. CDR3 length: 13 residues. The CDR3 sequence is CASSLVIAGGYTF. In nucleotides, the CDR3 is TGTGCCAGCAGCTTGGTAATCGCGGGTGGCTACACCTTC.

This clone was seen a single time. The chain uses TRBV25-1 and TRBJ1-2; D gene unclear. Between the trimmed V and J ends, which lost 5 bases and 0 bases, there was a span of 4 bases. This CDR3 is built from 12 residues. The germline V gene has CDR1 MGHDK and CDR2 SYGVNS. This CDR3 reads CASSLSNYGYTF. The CDR3 region has the DNA TGTGCCAGCAGTCTCTCTAACTATGGCTACACCTTC.

The V and J genes are TRBV6-6 and TRBJ1-6, with TRBD1 as a possible D gene (6 bases). Germline V CDR1 and CDR2: MNHNY, SVGAGI (reference sequence). The CDR3 has 14 amino acids. V dropped 5 bases and J dropped 6 bases, with 11 bases sitting between them. Here the CDR3 DNA reads TGTGCCAGCAGTCCTGGACAGACTAATTCACCCCTCCACTTT. This translates into CASSPGQTNSPLHF.

This sequence joins TRBV6-1 and TRBJ1-2, with D maybe TRBD1 (5 bases). The germline V gene has CDR1 MNHNS and CDR2 SASEGT. V lost 4 bases, J lost 8 bases, and 17 bases lay in between. This CDR3 has 14 residues. The CDR3 reads CASSGLGGRGGYTF. CDR3 in DNA: TGTGCCAGCAGTGGATTGGGGGGACGGGGCGGCTACACCTTC.

This chain's CDR3 is CATSREDSGPDTQYF. For the CDR3, the DNA is TGTGCCACCAGCAGAGAGGATTCAGGGCCAGATACGCAGTATTTT. The J gene is TRBJ2-3, the V gene TRBV15, with D tentatively TRBD1 (5 bases). This CDR3 contains 15 residues. Germline assignment: CDR1 LNHNV and CDR2 YYDKDF (reference sequence). Trimming removed 0 bases from V and 4 bases from J, with 11 bases in between. The full variable domain, its missing parts supplied by reference TRBV15 and TRBJ2-3, is DAMVIQNPRYQVTQFGKPVTLSCSQTLNHNVMYWYQQKSSQAPKLLFHYYDKDFNNEADTPDNFQSRRPNTSFCFLDIRSPGLGDTAMYLCATSREDSGPDTQYFGPGTRLTVL.

The chain has TRBV7-2 and TRBJ2-5; a weak D match, TRBD1 (5 bases). Germline V gene sequence: CDR1 SGHTA, CDR2 FQGNSA. V lost 4 bases, J lost 0 bases, and 12 bases lay in between. CDR3 length: 15 amino acids. The CDR3 is CASSYQGFHQETQYF. CDR3 in DNA: TGTGCCAGCAGCTATCAGGGCTTCCACCAAGAGACCCAGTACTTC.

As DNA, the CDR3 is TGTGCCAGCAGCCCTAGCGGGGTGACAGATACGCAGTATTTT. Amino acids: CASSPSGVTDTQYF. The chain has TRBV9 and TRBJ2-3, with TRBD2 matching 9 bases. The CDR3 length is 14 residues. V trimming: 4 bases; J trimming: 3 bases; junction bases outside the gene matches: 3. Germline assignment: CDR1 SGDLS and CDR2 YYNGEE. Full variable domain (missing parts from reference TRBV9 and TRBJ2-3): DSGVTQTPKHLITATGQRVTLRCSPRSGDLSVYWYQQSLDQGLQFLIQYYNGEERAKGNILERFSAQQFPDLHSELNLSSLELGDSALYFCASSPSGVTDTQYFGPGTRLTVL.

The V and J genes are TRBV7-2 and TRBJ2-4; 11 bases agree with TRBD2. CDR3 length equals 17 residues. Germline lookup yields CDR1 SGHTA and CDR2 FQGNSA. The junction had 10 bases not matched to a gene; V was cut back by 1 base and J by 8 bases. CDR3: CASSLGSGGAGLYIQYF. The CDR3 DNA reads as TGTGCCAGCAGCTTAGGTAGCGGGGGGGCCGGGTTATACATTCAGTACTTC.

The chain joins TRBV7-2 to TRBJ2-3; 9 bases are shared with TRBD1. This CDR3 contains 16 residues. The germline V gene has CDR1 SGHTA and CDR2 FQGNSA. Germline trimming cut 1 base from V and 5 bases from J; bases unmatched to any gene: 7. CDR3 loop: CASSLVGTGRRDTQYF. The CDR3 bases are TGTGCCAGCAGCTTAGTGGGGACAGGGAGGAGAGATACGCAGTATTTT.

The rearrangement uses TRBV6-5 and TRBJ2-5; D is uncertain. V was trimmed by 8 bases and J by 5 bases, leaving 15 bases between them. CDR1 is MNHEY, CDR2 SVGAGI, per germline. This CDR3 comprises 13 residues. The CDR3 nucleotides read TGTGCCAGCGGTCCTCACCTGGAGGAGACCCAGTACTTC. It encodes CASGPHLEETQYF.

Comment on this clone: At the DNA level, this CDR3 is encoded by other sequences in the same sample as well. V is TRBV7-6 and J is TRBJ2-5, with 9 bases identical to TRBD1. Germline assignment: CDR1 SGHVS and CDR2 FNYEAQ. CDR3 length equals 13 residues. Trimming removed 4 bases from V and 5 bases from J; junction bases left unmatched: 2. The CDR3 DNA reads TGTGCCAGCAGCTCCGGACAGGGGGAGACCCAGTACTTC. Its protein product is CASSSGQGETQYF.

V is TRBV5-1 and J is TRBJ2-5; 8 nucleotides match TRBD1. The last part of the DNA fits TRBJ2-7 better; the J call may be wrong. The CDR3 runs to 16 residues. CDR1 and CDR2 (germline): SGHRS, YFSETQ. CDR3 residues: CASSWGPRTGQNEQYF. In nucleotides, the CDR3 is TGCGCCAGCAGCTGGGGACCCCGGACAGGGCAGAACGAGCAGTACTTC.

The table lists this clone with a few counts. V is TRBV5-6 and J is TRBJ1-1; D gene uncertain. V lost 4 bases, J lost 2 bases, and 12 bases lay in between. The germline gives CDR1 SGHDT, CDR2 YYEEEE. The CDR3 has 14 amino acids. Here the CDR3 reads CASSLQQVNTEAFF. DNA of the CDR3: TGTGCCAGCAGCCTACAGCAGGTTAACACTGAAGCTTTCTTT.